This is a list of T cell receptor beta chains from one sample in a study of cytomegalovirus exposure and HLA in healthy donors. The data were produced by immunoSEQ multiplex PCR, yet TCRdb's version contains in-frame clones alone and is incomplete. The sample consists of 160,000 or so clones, roughly four fifths of them appearing once. Sequenced input: PBMCs. These receptors were taken from a man in his forties or fifties in good health and CMV-seronegative. The CDR3 runs from the conserved cysteine through the conserved F or W. Fields, in order: V gene, J gene, D gene, clone size, CDR3 protein, CDR3 DNA. The D gene is left open where the match is weak. Size is stated for part of the rows, as once, few or many counts, or as a class when the clone is expanded.

TRBV9,TRBJ2-7,TRBD2,NA,CASSPGTSGVYEQYF,TGTGCCAGCAGCCCGGGGACTAGCGGGGTCTACGAGCAGTACTTC
TRBV5-1,TRBJ2-6,TRBD1,NA,CASSPRDRATMGSGANVLTF,TGCGCCAGCAGCCCGAGGGACAGGGCCACCATGGGCTCTGGGGCCAACGTCCTGACTTTC
TRBV5-6,TRBJ2-2,TRBD1,NA,CASRSGGDRGRLNTGELFF,TGTGCCAGCAGATCTGGGGGGGACAGGGGGCGCCTGAACACCGGGGAGCTGTTTTTT
TRBV2,TRBJ2-4,NA,NA,CASEERILNIQYF,TGTGCCAGCGAGGAAAGGATTTTGAACATTCAGTACTTC
TRBV7-2,TRBJ2-7,TRBD1,NA,CASSLLPTGGGHEQYF,TGTGCCAGCAGCTTACTCCCGACAGGGGGCGGCCACGAGCAGTACTTC
TRBV28,TRBJ2-4,NA,NA,CASSPVAKNIQYF,TGTGCCAGCAGCCCGGTGGCCAAAAACATTCAGTACTTC
TRBV5-1,TRBJ2-1,NA,NA,CASSSSGGPREQFF,TGCGCCAGCAGCTCCTCCGGGGGACCTCGGGAGCAGTTCTTC
TRBV4-2,TRBJ1-1,TRBD1,NA,CASSQDFGQGRTEAFF,TGTGCCAGCAGCCAAGATTTCGGACAGGGGAGGACTGAAGCTTTCTTT
TRBV2,TRBJ1-5,TRBD1,NA,CASSDILQGAGQPQHF,TGTGCCAGCAGTGACATCTTACAGGGGGCAGGTCAGCCCCAGCATTTT
TRBV27,TRBJ1-1,TRBD1,few,CASRFSGTGAEAFF,TGTGCCAGCAGATTTAGCGGGACAGGGGCTGAAGCTTTCTTT
TRBV6-6,TRBJ2-5,TRBD2,NA,CASSSPLGRLPYF,TGTGCCAGCAGCTCACCCCTCGGGAGGCTCCCGTACTTC
TRBV30,TRBJ2-7,TRBD1,NA,CALRTGTGLYF,TGTGCCTTAAGGACCGGGACAGGTCTGTACTTC
TRBV5-6,TRBJ2-7,NA,NA,CASSLGGFTRAEQYF,TGTGCCAGCAGCTTGGGAGGCTTTACCCGTGCCGAGCAGTACTTC
TRBV7-9,TRBJ1-2,NA,NA,CASSFGRGASAGYTF,TGTGCCAGCAGCTTCGGGAGGGGCGCATCAGCTGGCTACACCTTC
TRBV7-8,TRBJ2-7,NA,few,CASSAGAEAYEQYF,TGTGCCAGCAGCGCCGGAGCGGAGGCCTACGAGCAGTACTTC
TRBV2,TRBJ1-4,TRBD1,NA,CAIEGALSEKLFF,TGTGCCATAGAGGGGGCGCTGAGTGAAAAACTGTTTTTT
TRBV7-2,TRBJ1-1,TRBD1,NA,CASSSGQGKTEAFF,TGTGCCAGCAGCTCCGGACAGGGGAAGACTGAAGCTTTCTTT
TRBV29-1,TRBJ1-1,NA,few,CSVDIRVTEAFF,TGCAGCGTTGATATCAGGGTCACTGAAGCTTTCTTT
TRBV5-4,TRBJ1-2,NA,NA,CASSLGEPDGYTF,TGTGCCAGCAGCTTGGGTGAACCAGATGGCTACACCTTC
TRBV9,TRBJ1-1,NA,NA,CASSGGGPEAFF,TGTGCCAGCAGCGGGGGGGGCCCTGAAGCTTTCTTT
TRBV21-1,TRBJ1-1,NA,NA,CASSKDHQGAGVLKGAFF,TGTGCCAGCAGCAAAGATCATCAGGGGGCAGGCGTATTGAAAGGAGCTTTCTTT
TRBV9,TRBJ2-3,NA,once,CASSPFSRSTDTQYF,TGTGCCAGCAGCCCGTTTTCCCGTAGCACAGATACGCAGTATTTT
TRBV2,TRBJ1-4,TRBD1,NA,CASIPGQGVNEKLFF,TGTGCCAGCATTCCGGGACAGGGCGTTAATGAAAAACTGTTTTTT
TRBV5-1,TRBJ1-4,NA,NA,CASSLGTARKLFF,TGCGCCAGCAGCTTGGGGACAGCAAGAAAACTGTTTTTT
TRBV7-9,TRBJ1-2,TRBD1,NA,CASSVTGGRVKDYGYTF,TGTGCCAGCAGCGTTACAGGGGGCAGGGTTAAGGACTATGGCTACACCTTC
TRBV5-1,TRBJ2-1,TRBD2,NA,CASSLGASGGVNNEQFF,TGCGCCAGCAGCTTGGGGGCTAGCGGGGGGGTCAACAATGAGCAGTTCTTC
TRBV11-2,TRBJ2-5,TRBD2,once,CASSLRLAEPQETQYF,TGTGCCAGCAGCTTAAGGCTAGCGGAGCCCCAAGAGACCCAGTACTTC
TRBV11-1,TRBJ2-7,TRBD1,NA,CASSTGGYEQYF,TGTGCCAGCAGCACAGGGGGTTACGAGCAGTACTTC